Listed below are T cell receptor beta chains from one sample, sequenced in a study of blood T cell repertoires in COVID-19. Data came from immunoSEQ multiplex PCR; TCRdb stores just in-frame clones and leaves some out. The sample carries about 250,000 clones, roughly 88% recorded once. The sample was peripheral blood. The receptors come from a woman in her twenties or thirties with COVID-19, enrolled during active disease. CDR3s include the opening cysteine and the closing phenylalanine or tryptophan. The order of the fields is J gene, V gene, clone size, D gene, CDR3 protein, CDR3 DNA. D genes are given only for firm matches. Clone sizes are given selectively: once, few, many, or a class where the clone is expanded.

>TRBJ2-1|TRBV19|.|TRBD2
CASRSLAEHNEQFF
TGTGCCAGTAGAAGTCTAGCGGAACACAATGAGCAGTTCTTC
>TRBJ2-6|TRBV7-9|.|.
CASHAAAPGANVLTF
TGTGCCAGCCACGCAGCGGCACCTGGGGCCAACGTCCTGACTTTC
>TRBJ1-5|TRBV7-2|.|TRBD1
CASSLTGVGQPQHF
TGTGCCAGCAGCTTAACAGGGGTAGGCCAGCCCCAGCATTTT
>TRBJ1-3|TRBV7-2|.|.
CASSLSSPQSGNTIYF
TGTGCCAGCAGCTTAAGTTCCCCTCAGTCTGGAAACACCATATATTTT
>TRBJ1-5|TRBV7-9|.|TRBD1
CASSLAGGTGQAQPQHF
TGTGCCAGCAGCTTAGCGGGGGGGACAGGGCAAGCTCAGCCCCAGCATTTT
>TRBJ2-6|TRBV7-6|.|.
CASSLVAEMRSGANVLTF
TGTGCCAGCAGCTTAGTGGCGGAAATGCGGTCTGGGGCCAACGTCCTGACTTTC
>TRBJ2-2|TRBV6-5|.|.
CASSYRDWTNTGELFF
TGTGCCAGCAGTTACCGGGACTGGACGAACACCGGGGAGCTGTTTTTT
>TRBJ1-4|TRBV28|once|.
CASSLARREKLFF
TGTGCCAGCAGTTTGGCTAGGAGAGAAAAACTGTTTTTT
>TRBJ1-1|TRBV19|.|.
CASSLDSEAFF
TGTGCCAGTAGCTTAGACTCTGAAGCTTTCTTT
>TRBJ1-2|TRBV5-4|.|TRBD1
CASSFSGGTGVQWGIGGYTF
TGTGCCAGCAGCTTTAGCGGAGGGACAGGGGTCCAATGGGGAATAGGTGGCTACACCTTC
>TRBJ2-1|TRBV5-1|.|TRBD1
CASSLGGQGYNEQFF
TGCGCCAGCAGCTTGGGGGGACAGGGTTACAATGAGCAGTTCTTC
>TRBJ2-3|TRBV7-9|.|TRBD2
CASSPGTSGRVSTDTQYF
TGTGCCAGCAGCCCCGGGACTAGCGGGAGGGTGAGCACAGATACGCAGTATTTT
>TRBJ2-2|TRBV24-1|.|.
CATSERPSRTGELFF
TGTGCCACCAGTGAGCGTCCGTCGCGCACCGGGGAGCTGTTTTTT
>TRBJ2-7|TRBV28|.|.
CASSLWPAGARSYEQYF
TGTGCCAGCAGTTTATGGCCCGCAGGGGCGCGGTCCTACGAGCAGTACTTC
>TRBJ2-3|TRBV5-1|.|TRBD2
CASSPPLGLAGAGTDTQYF
TGCGCCAGCAGCCCCCCCCTCGGACTAGCGGGAGCGGGCACAGATACGCAGTATTTT
>TRBJ1-2|TRBV9|.|.
CASSVEGTSYGYTF
TGTGCCAGCAGCGTAGAAGGGACAAGTTATGGCTACACCTTC
>TRBJ1-4|TRBV7-9|.|.
CASRPSGEKLFF
TGTGCCAGCAGACCCTCGGGGGAAAAACTGTTTTTT
>TRBJ2-3|TRBV19|.|.
CASSTRPSTDTQYF
TGTGCCAGCTCTACCCGCCCTAGCACAGATACGCAGTATTTT
>TRBJ2-7|TRBV11-2|.|.
CASSLLGGGSGYEQYF
TGTGCCAGCAGCCTCCTAGGGGGGGGATCCGGTTACGAGCAGTACTTC
>TRBJ2-3|TRBV2|.|.
CASSELQNTQYF
TGTGCCAGCAGTGAACTCCAGAATACGCAGTATTTT
>TRBJ1-6|TRBV11-3|.|TRBD1
CASSLVGQRLNSPLHF
TGTGCCAGCAGCTTAGTGGGACAGCGGCTTAATTCACCCCTCCACTTT
>TRBJ2-5|TRBV11-2|.|TRBD2
CASSSGTSGRAGETQYF
TGTGCCAGCAGCTCCGGGACTAGCGGGAGGGCGGGGGAGACCCAGTACTTC
>TRBJ1-6|TRBV7-8|.|.
CASSLDTYAGLGNSPLHF
TGTGCCAGCAGCTTAGACACCTACGCAGGGCTTGGCAATTCACCCCTCCACTTT
>TRBJ2-3|TRBV3-1/TRBV3-2|.|TRBD2
CASSQATSGGGGDTQYF
TGTGCCAGCAGCCAAGCGACTAGCGGGGGGGGAGGAGATACGCAGTATTTT
>TRBJ1-6|TRBV3-1/TRBV3-2|.|.
CASSRIVPAGNSPLHF
TGTGCCAGCAGCCGAATTGTCCCCGCGGGTAATTCACCCCTCCACTTT
>TRBJ1-4|TRBV18|.|.
CASSPPNEREKLFF
TGTGCCAGCTCACCACCTAATGAGAGGGAAAAACTGTTTTTT
>TRBJ2-3|TRBV2|once|.
CASASVISSTDTQYF
TGTGCCAGCGCTAGCGTTATATCTAGCACAGATACGCAGTATTTT
>TRBJ1-4|TRBV5-4|.|.
CASSRETNEKLFF
TGTGCCAGCAGCCGGGAAACTAATGAAAAACTGTTTTTT
>TRBJ2-1|TRBV24-1|.|TRBD2
CATSELAGASYNEQFF
TGTGCCACCAGTGAGCTAGCGGGGGCCTCCTACAATGAGCAGTTCTTC
>TRBJ2-3|TRBV6-5|few|.
CASTQPRTSTDTQYF
TGTGCCAGCACCCAGCCCCGGACTAGCACAGATACGCAGTATTTT
>TRBJ2-4|TRBV30|.|.
CAWGVSALAKNIQYF
TGTGCCTGGGGAGTATCCGCACTAGCCAAAAACATTCAGTACTTC
>TRBJ1-2|TRBV20-1|.|.
CSARESRGYTF
TGCAGTGCTAGAGAGAGCAGGGGCTACACCTTC
>TRBJ1-6|TRBV7-9|.|.
CASSFAGDRSPLHF
TGTGCCAGCAGCTTCGCAGGGGATCGGTCACCCCTCCACTTT
>TRBJ2-1|TRBV18|.|.
CASSPLVSGGAGAPISYNEQFF
TGTGCCAGCTCACCACTTGTCAGCGGAGGAGCGGGTGCTCCGATTTCCTACAATGAGCAGTTCTTC
>TRBJ1-1|TRBV6-6|.|.
CASSYSGEGAFF
TGTGCCAGCAGTTACTCGGGAGAAGGAGCTTTCTTT
>TRBJ1-1|TRBV4-1|few|.
CASSQTAPDKTVAEAFF
TGCGCCAGCAGCCAAACAGCGCCGGACAAAACGGTCGCTGAAGCTTTCTTT
>TRBJ1-2|TRBV18|.|.
CASSPPGGEPYGYTF
TGTGCCAGCTCACCACCTGGAGGGGAGCCCTATGGCTACACCTTC
>TRBJ2-6|TRBV21-1|.|.
CASSKALQGLNYSGANVLTF
TGTGCCAGCAGCAAAGCGCTGCAGGGCCTAAACTACTCTGGGGCCAACGTCCTGACTTTC
>TRBJ2-3|TRBV4-2|.|.
CASSQITQGLLDTQYF
TGTGCCAGCAGCCAGATAACACAGGGTTTATTAGATACGCAGTATTTT
>TRBJ1-3|TRBV11-2|once|.
CASSLSGNTIYF
TGTGCCAGCAGCTTATCAGGCAACACCATATATTTT
>TRBJ2-1|TRBV6-6|.|TRBD2
CASSRLSGGDNEQFF
TGTGCCAGCAGCCGACTGTCGGGAGGGGACAATGAGCAGTTCTTC
>TRBJ2-2|TRBV5-8|.|.
CASSLSAGRTGELFF
TGTGCCAGCAGCTTGTCGGCGGGCCGCACCGGGGAGCTGTTTTTT
>TRBJ2-1|TRBV4-2|.|TRBD2
CASSQAKTSGGPRNEQFF
TGTGCCAGCAGCCAAGCAAAAACTAGCGGGGGGCCCAGGAATGAGCAGTTCTTC
>TRBJ2-7|TRBV7-2|.|TRBD2
CASSATSGGVREQYF
TGTGCCAGCAGCGCCACTAGCGGGGGCGTCCGGGAGCAGTACTTC
>TRBJ2-2|TRBV7-9|.|.
CASSYTTDSNTGELFF
TGTGCCAGCAGCTACACAACGGACAGCAACACCGGGGAGCTGTTTTTT
>TRBJ2-1|TRBV9|.|TRBD2
CASSSTSGYYNEQFF
TGTGCCAGCAGCTCGACTAGCGGGTACTACAATGAGCAGTTCTTC